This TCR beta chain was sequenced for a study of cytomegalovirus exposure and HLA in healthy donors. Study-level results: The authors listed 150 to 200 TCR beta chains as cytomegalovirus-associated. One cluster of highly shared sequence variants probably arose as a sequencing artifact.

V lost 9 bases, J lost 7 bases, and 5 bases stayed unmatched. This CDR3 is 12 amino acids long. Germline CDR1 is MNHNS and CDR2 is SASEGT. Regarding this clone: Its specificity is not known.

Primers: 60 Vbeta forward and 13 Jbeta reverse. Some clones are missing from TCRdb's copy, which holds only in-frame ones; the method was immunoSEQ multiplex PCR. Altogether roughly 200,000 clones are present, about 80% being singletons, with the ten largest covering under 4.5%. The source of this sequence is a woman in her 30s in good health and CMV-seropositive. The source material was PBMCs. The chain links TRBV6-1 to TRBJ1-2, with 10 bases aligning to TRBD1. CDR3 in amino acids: CASGDRGAGYTF. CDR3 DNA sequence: TGTGCCAGTGGGGACAGGGGCGCTGGCTACACCTTC.